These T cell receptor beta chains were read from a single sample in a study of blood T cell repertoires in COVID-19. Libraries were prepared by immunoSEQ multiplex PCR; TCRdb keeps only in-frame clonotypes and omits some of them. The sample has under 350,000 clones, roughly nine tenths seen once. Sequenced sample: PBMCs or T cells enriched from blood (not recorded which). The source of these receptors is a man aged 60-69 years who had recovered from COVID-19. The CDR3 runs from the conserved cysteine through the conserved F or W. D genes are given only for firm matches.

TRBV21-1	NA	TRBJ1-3	CASSKEGDIGSGNTIYF
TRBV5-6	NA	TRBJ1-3	CASSLQGTGNTIYF
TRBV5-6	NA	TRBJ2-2	CASSLGANTGELFF
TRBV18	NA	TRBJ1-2	CASSDRSYGYTF
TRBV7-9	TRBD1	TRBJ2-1	CASSLPGQGNNEQFF
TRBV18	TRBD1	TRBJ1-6	CASSPRDGQGNSPLHF
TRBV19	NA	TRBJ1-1	CASSIPYWGQNTEAFF
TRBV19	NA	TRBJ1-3	CASKRTDSGNTIYF
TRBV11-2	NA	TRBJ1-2	CASSLNLLVEGSNYGYTF
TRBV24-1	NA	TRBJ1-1	CATSDFRVTEAFF
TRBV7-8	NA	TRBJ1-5	CASSFINQPQHF
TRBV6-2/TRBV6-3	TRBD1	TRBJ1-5	CASSSTGSNQPQHF
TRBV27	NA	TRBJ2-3	CASRSNPSSTSTDTQYF
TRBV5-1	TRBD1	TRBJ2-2	CASSPRTGLNTGELFF
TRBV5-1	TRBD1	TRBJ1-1	CASSPGRGGKSNTEAFF
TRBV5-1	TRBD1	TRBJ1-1	CASSSGTALMNTEAFF
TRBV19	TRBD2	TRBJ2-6	CASSKLAAGANVLTF
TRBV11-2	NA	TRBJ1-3	CASSFGTPSSGNTIYF
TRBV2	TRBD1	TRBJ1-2	CASSYRGNNYGYTF
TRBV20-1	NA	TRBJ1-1	CSAARGTEAFF
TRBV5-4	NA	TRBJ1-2	CASSLPTESYGYTF
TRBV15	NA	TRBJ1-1	CATSRRTQGPTEAFF